A selection of T cell receptor beta chains follows, all from one sample in a study of T-cell reconstitution after alpha-beta-depleted transplantation in children. TCRdb fed the PCR reads into MiXCR, producing one record per CDR3 protein. The data contain 750,000 to 950,000 distinct CDR3 sequences, under 20% of them singletons. Specimen: PBMCs, mostly from graft donor cells, collected 360 days after TCRalphabeta/CD19-depleted stem cell transplant. These receptors originate from a male patient younger than 18 who had a stem cell transplant for acute lymphoblastic leukemia, so the T cells may come from the graft donor. CDR3s include the opening cysteine and the closing phenylalanine or tryptophan. The order of the fields is clone size, J gene, V gene, D gene, CDR3 protein, CDR3 DNA. A D gene is named only where the DNA matches it firmly. Clone size is stated in some rows and not others, as once, few, many or a class when expanded.

>-|TRBJ2-3|TRBV2|-
CANSPDSPTDTQYF
TGTGCCAACTCTCCGGACTCGCCGACGGATACGCAGTATTTT
>few|TRBJ2-7|TRBV5-4|TRBD1
CASRETGGASYEQYF
TGTGCCAGCAGGGAAACAGGGGGCGCATCCTACGAGCAGTACTTC
>many|TRBJ2-1|TRBV5-1|TRBD2
CASSRDYGEQFF
TGCGCCAGCAGTCGGGACTACGGTGAGCAGTTCTTC
>-|TRBJ1-5|TRBV6-5|-
CASSYSAFTGPEDQPQHF
TGTGCCAGCAGTTACTCGGCCTTCACAGGGCCCGAGGATCAGCCCCAGCATTTT
>many|TRBJ2-2|TRBV24-1|TRBD2
CATPPPLAGVGTGELFF
TGTGCCACCCCCCCACCCTTAGCGGGAGTGGGTACCGGGGAGCTGTTTTTT
>many|TRBJ2-3|TRBV7-3|-
CASSLTGGSTDTQYF
TGTGCCAGCAGCTTAACTGGGGGGAGCACAGATACGCAGTATTTT
>few|TRBJ2-5|TRBV27|-
CASSTPGPRETQYF
TGTGCCAGCAGTACGCCGGGACCCCGGGAGACCCAGTACTTC
>-|TRBJ2-1|TRBV6-2/TRBV6-3|-
CASRPLGGKQDEQFF
TGTGCCAGCAGACCCTTGGGCGGGAAGCAGGATGAGCAGTTCTTC
>-|TRBJ2-3|TRBV28|TRBD2
CASSFSTSGLWRHTDTQYF
TGTGCCAGCAGTTTTTCGACTAGCGGGTTGTGGAGGCACACAGATACGCAGTATTTT
>once|TRBJ2-1|TRBV2|-
CASSDQGNEQFF
TGTGCCAGCAGTGATCAAGGGAATGAGCAGTTCTTC
>-|TRBJ2-2|TRBV5-1|TRBD2
CASEGLAATGELFF
TGCGCCAGCGAGGGACTAGCCGCCACCGGGGAGCTGTTTTTT
>-|TRBJ1-2|TRBV5-5|-
CASSLLRAGQIYGYTF
TGTGCCAGCAGCTTGCTGCGCGCAGGGCAGATCTATGGCTACACCTTC
>few|TRBJ2-5|TRBV7-9|-
CASSLGVAGSETQYF
TGTGCCAGCAGCTTAGGGGTCGCGGGATCAGAGACCCAGTACTTC
>-|TRBJ2-2|TRBV12-3/TRBV12-4|-
CASSKITPTGELFF
TGTGCCAGCAGCAAAATTACGCCCACCGGGGAGCTGTTTTTT
>-|TRBJ2-6|TRBV6-5|-
CASSYSILTGANVLTF
TGTGCCAGCAGTTACTCGATCTTAACTGGGGCCAACGTCCTGACTTTC
>few|TRBJ2-5|TRBV9|TRBD2
CASSVGRAGIQETQYF
TGTGCCAGCAGCGTAGGGCGAGCGGGAATCCAAGAGACCCAGTACTTC
>-|TRBJ2-1|TRBV5-1|-
CASNFQGSHEQFF
TGCGCCAGCAACTTCCAGGGAAGCCATGAGCAGTTCTTC
>-|TRBJ2-1|TRBV20-1|TRBD1
CSAAPDRGRNEQFF
TGCAGTGCCGCACCGGACAGGGGGCGGAATGAGCAGTTCTTC
>once|TRBJ2-7|TRBV6-1|TRBD2
CASSAPGLTYYEQYF
TGTGCCAGCAGTGCACCGGGACTAACGTACTACGAGCAGTACTTC
>-|TRBJ2-1|TRBV5-1|TRBD2
CASSLGLAGREEGYNEQFF
TGCGCCAGCAGCTTGGGACTAGCGGGAAGAGAGGAGGGCTACAATGAGCAGTTCTTC
>few|TRBJ1-5|TRBV5-1|-
CASSLDQGRGQPQHF
TGCGCCAGCAGCTTGGATCAGGGCCGCGGGCAGCCCCAGCATTTT
>few|TRBJ1-2|TRBV29-1|TRBD1
CSVTNRQGYGYTF
TGCAGCGTGACTAACCGACAGGGCTATGGCTACACCTTC
>-|TRBJ2-2|TRBV12-3/TRBV12-4|TRBD1
CASRPSWTGPTGELFF
TGTGCCAGCAGGCCTTCCTGGACAGGCCCCACCGGGGAGCTGTTTTTT
>-|TRBJ2-7|TRBV6-9|-
CAASYGLYEQYF
TGTGCCGCCAGTTATGGTCTCTACGAGCAGTACTTC
>-|TRBJ2-2|TRBV12-5|TRBD2
CASGPGTSGAGELFF
TGTGCTAGTGGTCCGGGGACTAGCGGAGCCGGGGAGCTGTTTTTT
>few|TRBJ2-3|TRBV4-1|TRBD2
CASSRPPGLGTDTQYF
TGCGCCAGCAGCCGTCCTCCGGGACTAGGAACAGATACGCAGTATTTT
>-|TRBJ2-7|TRBV29-1|TRBD1
CSVVPGQIHEQYF
TGCAGCGTTGTCCCGGGACAGATCCACGAGCAGTACTTC
>-|TRBJ2-3|TRBV11-2|-
CASSLFRLPDTQYF
TGTGCCAGCAGCCTCTTCAGACTTCCAGATACGCAGTATTTT
>many|TRBJ2-7|TRBV4-1|TRBD2
CASRRLAETYEQYF
TGCGCCAGCAGAAGACTAGCGGAGACCTACGAGCAGTACTTC
>-|TRBJ2-3|TRBV20-1|TRBD2
CSAKSGAGSSDTQYF
TGCAGTGCCAAGAGCGGGGCGGGAAGCTCCGATACGCAGTATTTT
>-|TRBJ2-5|TRBV7-9|TRBD2
CASSLSQISGRGTQYF
TGTGCCAGCAGCTTATCCCAGATTAGCGGGAGAGGAACCCAGTACTTC
>many|TRBJ2-1|TRBV4-2|TRBD2
CASSQAAGGIYNEQFF
TGTGCCAGCAGCCAAGCGGCGGGAGGTATTTACAATGAGCAGTTCTTC
>many|TRBJ2-7|TRBV5-1|TRBD2
CASSLTSGNVEQYF
TGCGCCAGCAGCCTGACTAGCGGGAATGTCGAGCAGTACTTC
>-|TRBJ2-1|TRBV29-1|TRBD1
CRGRGQGDEQFF
TGCCGAGGTCGGGGACAGGGAGATGAGCAGTTCTTC
>-|TRBJ1-2|TRBV25-1|-
CASRGWELGGYTF
TGTGCCAGCAGAGGATGGGAGCTCGGGGGCTACACCTTC
>few|TRBJ2-7|TRBV2|-
CASTLLVGVPQGEQYF
TGTGCCAGCACCCTACTAGTGGGGGTCCCTCAGGGCGAGCAGTACTTC
>-|TRBJ2-5|TRBV10-2|-
CASSDPDQETQYF
TGCGCCAGCAGTGACCCAGACCAAGAGACCCAGTACTTC
>-|TRBJ2-1|TRBV5-1|TRBD2
CASSLGPGAGEVGEQFF
TGCGCCAGCAGCTTGGGCCCGGGAGCGGGAGAAGTTGGTGAGCAGTTCTTC
>few|TRBJ2-7|TRBV7-2|-
CASSSQGRSSYEQYF
TGTGCCAGCAGCTCCCAGGGAAGGAGCTCCTACGAGCAGTACTTC
>-|TRBJ2-2|TRBV5-1|-
CASSLVAAANTGELFF
TGCGCCAGCAGCTTGGTGGCAGCAGCGAACACCGGGGAGCTGTTTTTT
>many|TRBJ1-6|TRBV7-3|-
CASSLTGVQGNSPLHF
TGTGCCAGCAGCTTAACCGGGGTCCAGGGAAATTCACCCCTCCACTTT
>-|TRBJ2-1|TRBV6-1|-
CASSPQSSDSDEQFF
TGTGCCAGCAGCCCCCAATCCTCAGACAGTGACGAGCAGTTCTTC
>-|TRBJ2-2|TRBV20-1|TRBD1
CSASDDRAFTGELFF
TGCAGTGCTAGCGACGACAGGGCCTTCACCGGGGAGCTGTTTTTT
>few|TRBJ2-3|TRBV12-3/TRBV12-4|-
CASSSPYLADTQYF
TGTGCCAGCAGTTCCCCTTATTTAGCAGATACGCAGTATTTT
>-|TRBJ2-7|TRBV4-1|-
CASSSSTSYEQYF
TGCGCCAGCAGCTCTTCGACCAGCTACGAGCAGTACTTC
>once|TRBJ2-1|TRBV6-5|TRBD2
CASSYRRDYASKREQFF
TGTGCCAGCAGTTACAGACGGGACTACGCCTCTAAAAGGGAGCAGTTCTTC
>-|TRBJ2-5|TRBV12-3/TRBV12-4|-
CASSFGTRTGETQYF
TGTGCCAGCAGTTTTGGGACTCGGACGGGGGAGACCCAGTACTTC
>-|TRBJ2-1|TRBV11-2|TRBD2
CASSLFPSGRAGGSYNEQFF
TGTGCCAGCAGCTTATTTCCTAGCGGGAGGGCTGGGGGCTCCTACAATGAGCAGTTCTTC
>few|TRBJ1-3|TRBV21-1|-
CASKELPFFGVAGNTIYF
TGTGCCAGCAAAGAGCTACCGTTCTTCGGGGTAGCTGGAAACACCATATATTTT
>few|TRBJ2-3|TRBV6-2/TRBV6-3|-
CASSYGLGAMTDTQYF
TGTGCCAGCAGTTACGGGCTGGGTGCAATGACAGATACGCAGTATTTT
>-|TRBJ2-3|TRBV29-1|TRBD1
CSVEPIRTGGTDTQYF
TGCAGCGTTGAACCTATCCGGACAGGGGGCACAGATACGCAGTATTTT
>many|TRBJ1-2|TRBV27|-
CASSLGGARGYTF
TGTGCCAGCAGTTTAGGGGGGGCAAGGGGCTACACCTTC
>-|TRBJ2-2|TRBV12-3/TRBV12-4|-
CASSRPPNTGELFF
TGTGCCAGCAGCCGCCCCCCTAACACCGGGGAGCTGTTTTTT
>few|TRBJ1-5|TRBV6-1|TRBD1
CASTPKGTGGRSNQPQHF
TGTGCCAGCACTCCCAAGGGGACAGGGGGTAGGAGCAATCAGCCCCAGCATTTT
>-|TRBJ2-5|TRBV20-1|TRBD2
CSARDSGLAGGLQETQYF
TGCAGTGCTAGAGACTCCGGACTAGCGGGAGGTCTACAAGAGACCCAGTACTTC
>few|TRBJ2-7|TRBV12-3/TRBV12-4|TRBD2
CASSFSGREAEQYF
TGTGCCAGCAGTTTTAGCGGGAGGGAGGCCGAGCAGTACTTC
>-|TRBJ1-2|TRBV7-9|TRBD1
CASSRGGQGLYGYTF
TGTGCCAGCAGCAGAGGGGGACAGGGACTCTATGGCTACACCTTC
>few|TRBJ2-1|TRBV20-1|-
CSAWGRDREFSYNEQFF
TGCAGTGCGTGGGGCCGAGACAGAGAATTCTCCTACAATGAGCAGTTCTTC